This TCR beta chain was retrieved from a study of PD-1 blockade in mismatch repair-deficient tumors. Germline-derived CDR1 and CDR2 are LNHDA and SQIVND (reference sequence). The length of the CDR3 is 14 residues. V was shortened by 5 bases and J by 5 bases, with 13 bases between the two germline ends. Here immunoSEQ multiplex PCR was the method, and the copy in TCRdb shows in-frame clones only, minus some. The repertoire holds roughly 110,000 clones, with about 74% as singletons. Three pembrolizumab responders had their TCRs sequenced. Study results and limitations: Tumor-resident clones, often undetectable pretreatment in blood, expanded then contracted after pembrolizumab.

The table lists this clone with a count of one. The antigen remains undetermined. This receptor was taken from an adult with mismatch repair-deficient cancer. The sequences come from peripheral blood, collected 60 weeks after starting pembrolizumab. The chain recombines TRBV19 with TRBJ2-1; D might be TRBD2 (5 bases). As DNA, the CDR3 is TGTGCCAGTAGTGGGGTAGGACTTAACAATGAGCAGTTCTTC. As protein: CASSGVGLNNEQFF. Complete variable domain (other parts from reference TRBV19 and TRBJ2-1): DGGITQSPKYLFRKEGQNVTLSCEQNLNHDAMYWYRQDPGQGLRLIYYSQIVNDFQKGDIAEGYSVSREKKESFPLTVTSAQKNPTAFYLCASSGVGLNNEQFFGPGTRLTVL.